The rows below give T cell receptor beta chains drawn from one sample of a study of human T cells and chemical hapten exposure. TCRdb itself ran the RACE reads through MiXCR, one entry per CDR3 protein. This table holds roughly 90,000 distinct CDR3 sequences, about 8.9% found once. Specimen: whole blood, collected in connection with sensitization to the hapten diphenylcyclopropenone (DPC). These receptors all stem from a woman in her forties with alopecia areata. Some clones in this sample may be carry-over from other donors' samples. Both conserved end residues are part of each CDR3. The order of the fields is J gene, D gene, CDR3 length, clone size, V gene, CDR3 DNA, CDR3 protein. A D gene is named only where the DNA matches it firmly. Only part of the rows carry a size: once, few, many, or a class if the clone is expanded.

TRBJ1-6,-,14,few,TRBV11-3,TGTGCCAGCAGCTTGGTGGGGCCTAGTTCACCCCTCCACTTT,CASSLVGPSSPLHF
TRBJ1-5,-,16,many,TRBV7-2,TGTGCCAGCAGCCAGATACAGGGCGGGTTCCGCCAGCCCCAGCATTTT,CASSQIQGGFRQPQHF
TRBJ2-1,-,16,many,TRBV7-2,TGTGCCAGCAGCTCGGACAGTTTTGGCTCCTACAATGAGCAGTTCTTC,CASSSDSFGSYNEQFF
TRBJ2-2,-,14,few,TRBV6-6,TGTGCCAGCAGTTACTCGGCGGCGACCGGGGAGCTGTTTTTT,CASSYSAATGELFF
TRBJ2-5,-,15,few,TRBV9,TGTGCCAGCAGCGTCATGGGGCGCCCACAAGAGACCCAGTACTTC,CASSVMGRPQETQYF
TRBJ2-3,TRBD1,15,-,TRBV5-1,TGCGCCAGCAGCCGGGGACAGCCTAGCACAGATACGCAGTATTTT,CASSRGQPSTDTQYF
TRBJ2-7,TRBD2,16,many,TRBV6-5,TGTGCCAGCAGTTACCATAGCGGGGGTTCCTCCTACGAGCAGTACTTC,CASSYHSGGSSYEQYF
TRBJ2-7,-,14,many,TRBV10-3,TGTGCCATCAGTTCGCAATCAGGGGCCTACGAGCAGTACTTC,CAISSQSGAYEQYF
TRBJ2-3,TRBD2,13,-,TRBV20-1,TGCAGTGCCGGGACTAGCGGGTGGGATACGCAGTATTTT,CSAGTSGWDTQYF
TRBJ2-7,TRBD1,17,few,TRBV4-3,TGCGCCAGCAGCCAAGATCTCCTGGGACAGGGGGCCTACGAGCAGTACTTC,CASSQDLLGQGAYEQYF
TRBJ2-7,TRBD2,12,few,TRBV29-1,TGCAGCGTTGTAAGCGGGGTCTACGAGCAGTACTTC,CSVVSGVYEQYF
TRBJ1-1,-,16,many,TRBV18,TGTGCCAGCTCACCTTCGAAGGACCGATTGAACACTGAAGCTTTCTTT,CASSPSKDRLNTEAFF
TRBJ2-2,-,15,many,TRBV18,TGTGCCAGCTCACCCCCGACAGAGAACACCGGGGAGCTGTTTTTT,CASSPPTENTGELFF
TRBJ2-6,TRBD1,16,many,TRBV9,TGTGCCAGCAGCGGTGGGACAGGCTCTGGGGCCAACGTCCTGACTTTC,CASSGGTGSGANVLTF
TRBJ2-7,TRBD1,12,-,TRBV7-8,TGTGCCAGCAGCCCGGACAGGGATGCGCAGTACTTC,CASSPDRDAQYF
TRBJ2-5,TRBD1,15,many,TRBV28,TGTGCCAGCAAATGGGGGACAGGGGACCAAGAGACCCAGTACTTC,CASKWGTGDQETQYF
TRBJ2-2,-,12,many,TRBV7-9,TGTGCCAGCAGTCCCGGACAGGGGGAGCTGTTTTTT,CASSPGQGELFF
TRBJ2-1,TRBD2,14,many,TRBV7-9,TGTGCCAGCAGCCAAAGTCCTAGCGGGGGTGAGCAGTTCTTC,CASSQSPSGGEQFF
TRBJ1-2,TRBD1,13,few,TRBV5-1,TGCGCCAGCAGCGAGACAGGGGGCAATGGCTACACCTTC,CASSETGGNGYTF
TRBJ2-7,-,13,few,TRBV30,TGTGCCTGGAGCGCGGGACGGAACTACGAGCAGTACTTC,CAWSAGRNYEQYF
TRBJ2-7,-,16,few,TRBV4-1,TGCGCCAGCAGCCAAGGCCGAGGACAGCTCTCCTACGAGCAGTACTTC,CASSQGRGQLSYEQYF
TRBJ2-7,TRBD1,15,many,TRBV25-1,TGTGCCAGCAGTGAATCCGGGACAGCCTCCTACGAGCAGTACTTC,CASSESGTASYEQYF
TRBJ2-7,-,13,-,TRBV6-2/TRBV6-3,TGTGCCAGCTGCCGGGAAAGGGCGTACGAGCAGTACTTC,CASCRERAYEQYF
TRBJ2-1,TRBD2,16,-,TRBV11-2,TGTGCCAGCAGCTTAGGGTCTAGCGGGGGAGGCAATGAGCAGTTCTTC,CASSLGSSGGGNEQFF
TRBJ1-2,-,14,many,TRBV19,TGTGCCAGTAGTCCCTTATTAGGGAACTATGGCTACACCTTC,CASSPLLGNYGYTF
TRBJ1-4,TRBD1,16,many,TRBV19,TGTGCCAGTAGCTTGCGACAGGGGCCAACTAATGAAAAACTGTTTTTT,CASSLRQGPTNEKLFF
TRBJ2-7,-,14,many,TRBV28,TGTGCCAGCAGCTCCCCCGGACACCAATACGAGCAGTACTTC,CASSSPGHQYEQYF
TRBJ1-3,-,12,-,TRBV7-2,TGTGCCAGCAGCCCACTTCGGAACACCATATATTTT,CASSPLRNTIYF
TRBJ1-5,-,13,-,TRBV19,TGTGCCAGTAGTCCCCAGCGGTATCAGCCCCAGCATTTT,CASSPQRYQPQHF
TRBJ2-1,TRBD2,14,few,TRBV7-9,TGTGCCAGCAGCGCCACTAGCGGGGTGGATGAGCAGTTCTTC,CASSATSGVDEQFF
TRBJ1-1,TRBD1,14,many,TRBV18,TGTGCCAGCTCCCTCGACAGGGTGGTTACTGAAGCTTTCTTT,CASSLDRVVTEAFF